The present T cell receptor beta chain was sequenced within a study of identical twins. The study's findings and limits: An excess of low generation probability was shown by twin-shared out-of-frame alpha sequences.

Concerning this clonotype: No antigen is known for it.

A universal primer site came from template switching; cDNA carried unique molecular identifiers. Via MiXCR, TCRdb re-called the 5' RACE reads, giving one row per CDR3 protein. This table has around 490,000 distinct CDR3 sequences, about 13% appearing once. Every donor was a healthy Caucasian. The V and J ends lost 1 base and 2 bases respectively, with 4 bases between them. This CDR3 has 13 amino acids. In germline, CDR1 is MGHRA, CDR2 YSYEKL. The same sample was also studied in work on yellow fever vaccine responses in identical twins.

The TCR comes from a woman younger than 30 in good health. Sequences were obtained from CD4+ T cells sorted from blood. The chain couples TRBV4-1 to TRBJ2-3; D not certain. CDR3 sequence (DNA): TGCGCCAGCAGCCAAGGCAACACAGATACGCAGTATTTT. Translation: CASSQGNTDTQYF.